This T cell receptor beta chain was profiled in a study of cytomegalovirus exposure and HLA in healthy donors. Findings and caveats of the study: Some TCR beta chains (more than 150 of them) were listed as cytomegalovirus-associated.

On this clone: Antigen: not known.

This CDR3 contains 16 residues. V lost 4 bases and J lost 0; bases outside the gene matches: 7. The germline CDR1 and CDR2 sequences are MNHEY and SVGAGI. Use of 60 Vbeta and 13 Jbeta primers characterized the PCR. The method was immunoSEQ multiplex PCR; TCRdb's version includes in-frame clones alone and lacks a portion of them. The sample holds 130,000 to 150,000 clones, approximately 79% seen once. The sequenced material came from PBMCs. The chain carries TRBV6-5 and TRBJ2-7; TRBD2 aligns across 9 bases. The receptor comes from a middle-aged woman in good health and CMV-seropositive. The CDR3 DNA is TGTGCCAGCAGTTCTAGCTTAGCGGGGGCCTCCTACGAGCAGTACTTC. It codes for CASSSSLAGASYEQYF.